This entry lists 23 T cell receptor beta chains sequenced from one sample in a study of regulatory T cells in long-lasting Graves disease. Regarding time point: newly diagnosed GD, antithyroid drugs for less than 3 months. Preparation of the TCR library used RNA extracted from PBMCs. Building the TCR beta libraries relied on iRepertoire HTBI primers, and CDR3 regions underwent Arm-PCR. A single record per CDR3 protein comes from TCRdb applying MiXCR to the multiplex PCR reads. The sample includes 620,000 or so distinct CDR3 sequences, under 20% seen only once; the top ten take more than 15%. The data also belong to a second study, concerning T cells in Graves' hyperthyroidism and ophthalmopathy.

The material sequenced was peripheral blood mononuclear cells (PBMCs), taken at new diagnosis, from a patient treated with antithyroid drugs. These TCRs come from a woman in her twenties or thirties with Graves disease.

This clonotype was counted at least ten times. This rearrangement joins TRBV7-2 to TRBJ2-1; 9 nucleotides match TRBD1. This CDR3 is 15 amino acids long. V gave up 5 bases and J gave up 9 bases; unmatched junction bases: 11. From germline, CDR1 is SGHTA and CDR2 FQGNSA. CDR3 loop: CASSPRPGTGIEQFF. DNA for the CDR3: TGTGCCAGCAGCCCCCGTCCCGGGACAGGGATTGAGCAGTTCTTC.

The chain combines TRBV6-1 with TRBJ2-2; the match to TRBD1 covers 9 bases. Looked up from germline, CDR1 is MNHNS and CDR2 is SASEGT. V was pared by 5 bases and J by 1 base, with 8 bases of the junction left unmatched. The CDR3 length is 17 residues. DNA for the CDR3: TGTGCCAGCAGTAGAAAACCGGGACAGGGGAACACCGGGGAGCTGTTTTTT. Its translation: CASSRKPGQGNTGELFF.

On this clonotype: With only one base between it and a far larger clone, this is likely a read error. The genes are TRBV5-1 and TRBJ1-2, with a tentative D call TRBD1 (5 bases). Germline assignment: CDR1 SGHRS and CDR2 YFSETQ. This CDR3 is 13 amino acids long. DNA for the CDR3: TGTGCCAGCAGCTTGTTGTCAGGGAAGGGCTACACCTTC. Its translation: CASSLLSGKGYTF.

At least ten counts were recorded for this clonotype. The gene calls are TRBV7-9 and TRBJ1-1; unclear D gene. Trimming took 4 bases from V and 0 from J, leaving 12 bases between them. CDR1 and CDR2 from the germline V gene are SEHNR and FQNEAQ (reference sequence). CDR3 length equals 15 residues. CDR3 nucleotide sequence: TGTGCCAGCAGCTGGGGTGCGGGAGTGAACACTGAAGCTTTCTTT. Translated, it gives CASSWGAGVNTEAFF.

This clonotype showed up many times. The chain employs TRBV20-1 and TRBJ2-7, with 8 positions matching TRBD2. V was pared by 4 bases and J by 3 bases, with 8 bases of the junction left unmatched. The CDR3 length is 14 residues. Germline V gene sequence: CDR1 DFQATT, CDR2 SNEGSKA (reference sequence). The CDR3: CSATSGLAYYEQYF. CDR3 coding DNA: TGCAGTGCTACCTCCGGACTAGCCTACTACGAGCAGTACTTC.

In this sample, this clonotype turned up a few times. V gene TRBV7-3 combines with J gene TRBJ2-1; the D is unclear. This CDR3 has 12 residues. The V gene's germline CDR1 is SGHTA and CDR2 FQGTGA. Trimming stripped 1 base from V and 6 bases from J, with 4 bases between. Written as DNA, the CDR3 is TGTGCCAGCAGCTTAAAGCCCAATGAGCAGTTCTTC. This translates into CASSLKPNEQFF.

The chain is built from TRBV5-1 and TRBJ2-7; 9 bases are shared with TRBD2. Germline V gives CDR1 SGHRS, CDR2 YFSETQ. The CDR3 has 17 residues. The trim removed 0 bases at V and 6 bases at J, leaving 13 bases unmatched. CDR3 nucleotides: TGCGCCAGCAGCTTGGCCGTTAGCGGGAGTTCTGGTGGCGAGCAGTACTTC. It codes for CASSLAVSGSSGGEQYF.

This clonotype was picked up many times. V and J are TRBV27 and TRBJ2-1, with 10 bases matching TRBD2. V lost 3 bases and J lost 6; bases outside the gene matches: 5. Germline loops: CDR1 MNHEY, CDR2 SMNVEV (reference sequence). The CDR3 loop spans 15 amino acids. The CDR3 is CASSFLSGRGNEQFF. CDR3 nucleotides: TGTGCCAGCAGTTTTTTGAGCGGGAGGGGCAATGAGCAGTTCTTC.

This clonotype was found a few times. This rearrangement joins TRBV20-1 to TRBJ2-5, with TRBD1 matching over 7 bases. Germline CDR1 is DFQATT and CDR2 is SNEGSKA (reference sequence). The CDR3 extends over 13 amino acids. After removal of 6 bases from V and 5 bases from J, the junction contained 9 bases not matched to a gene. CDR3 coding DNA: TGCAGTGCCCTGACAGGGTCTGGGGAGACCCAGTACTTC. Translating it yields CSALTGSGETQYF.

This chain joins TRBV14 and TRBJ2-5, with D possibly called TRBD1 or TRBD2 (5 bases each). Between the trimmed V and J ends, which lost 5 bases and 5 bases, there was a span of 18 bases. The V gene's germline CDR1 is SGHDN and CDR2 FVKESK. This CDR3 contains 15 residues. For the CDR3, the DNA is TGTGCCAGCAGCTCCCGGGGCTACCTCGGGGAGACCCAGTACTTC. It yields the protein CASSSRGYLGETQYF.

This chain uses TRBV7-9 with TRBJ2-7; D uncertain. This CDR3 region has 14 residues. V was clipped by 5 bases and J by 0 bases, with 11 bases between them. Germline V gene data show CDR1 as SEHNR and CDR2 as FQNEAQ (reference sequence). CDR3 protein: CASSLSSFSYEQYF. The DNA of the CDR3 is TGTGCCAGCAGCCTCTCCTCATTCTCCTACGAGCAGTACTTC.

This clonotype was found many times. This chain connects TRBV24-1 to TRBJ2-7; 9 nucleotides line up with TRBD1. The CDR3 consists of 15 residues. The V and J ends lost 3 bases and 3 bases, in that order; junction bases with no gene match: 5. CDR1 is KGHDR, CDR2 SFDVKD, per germline. DNA for the CDR3: TGTGCCACCAGTGATATCCGGGACAGGGTCTACGAGCAGTACTTC. This gives the protein CATSDIRDRVYEQYF.

The chain couples TRBV30 to TRBJ2-1; 11 bases match TRBD2. CDR3 length equals 12 residues. Trimming took 6 bases from V and 8 from J; bases not matched to a gene: 3. Germline V gene sequence: CDR1 GTSNPN, CDR2 SVGIG (reference sequence). This CDR3 reads CACPSGRYEQFF. CDR3 nucleotides: TGTGCCTGCCCTAGCGGGAGGTATGAGCAGTTCTTC.

Ten or more counts support this clonotype. The chain links TRBV18 to TRBJ2-1; the D is unclear. Germline V gives CDR1 KGHSH, CDR2 LQKENI. The V gene lost 3 bases and the J gene lost 7 bases, with 7 bases spanning the gap. The CDR3 extends over 12 amino acids. CDR3 amino acids: CASSPVRNEQFF. In DNA, the CDR3 is TGTGCCAGCTCACCTGTGAGGAATGAGCAGTTCTTC. Supplemented by reference TRBV18 and TRBJ2-1, the full variable domain reads NAGVMQNPRHLVRRRGQEARLRCSPMKGHSHVYWYRQLPEEGLKFMVYLQKENIIDESGMPKERFSAEFPKEGPSILRIQQVVRGDSAAYFCASSPVRNEQFFGPGTRLTVL.

This clonotype was counted many times. With a much larger clone just one base away, this may be a read error. V is TRBV7-2 and J is TRBJ1-1; possible D gene TRBD1, 6 bases. V was cut by 2 bases and J by 3 bases, with 7 bases left in between. The CDR3 covers 13 residues. CDR1 is SGHTA, CDR2 FQGNSA, per germline. CDR3 loop: CASSLNRDTEAFF. CDR3 DNA: TGTGCCAGCAGCTTAAACAGGGACACTGAAGCTTTCTTT.

This clonotype was detected only a few times. The rearrangement joins TRBV28 to TRBJ2-7, with 11 bases lining up with TRBD2. Germline CDR1 is MDHEN and CDR2 is SYDVKM. CDR3 size: 14 residues. J was trimmed by 6 bases and V by 9 bases; bases with no gene match: 10. The CDR3 coding sequence is TGTGCCAGTGAAACTAGCGGGAGTTTTTTCGAGCAGTACTTC. This gives the protein CASETSGSFFEQYF.

The sample holds many counts of this clonotype. This rearrangement joins TRBV6-1 to TRBJ1-5; no definite D call. CDR3 length equals 17 residues. Looked up from germline, CDR1 is MNHNS and CDR2 is SASEGT. The ends were cut back, 2 bases at V and 2 bases at J, with 16 bases in the middle. DNA for the CDR3: TGTGCCAGCAGTGAAATCACCCCCCGTCCGGGCAATCAGCCCCAGCATTTT. It translates to CASSEITPRPGNQPQHF.

A note on this clonotype: A much larger clone differs by one base, so this may be a read error. The chain recombines TRBV2 with TRBJ2-2; D is perhaps TRBD2 (6 bases). CDR3 length: 16 amino acids. Germline CDR1 SNHLY, CDR2 FYNNEI. V was cut by 6 bases and J by 7 bases, with 21 bases left in between. This CDR3 reads CASRGVVGGGIGELFF. CDR3 DNA sequence: TGTGCCAGCAGAGGGGTTGTGGGAGGAGGGATCGGGGAGCTGTTTTTT.

As DNA, the CDR3 is TGTGCCAGCAGCGCTACCGTAGCGGGAGGGGACAATGAGCAGTTCTTC. It is translated as CASSATVAGGDNEQFF. The rearrangement uses TRBV9 and TRBJ2-1; 11 bases map to TRBD2. J was trimmed by 5 bases and V by 3 bases; bases with no gene match: 7. Germline V gene sequence: CDR1 SGDLS, CDR2 YYNGEE. This CDR3 comprises 16 residues.

This chain connects TRBV24-1 to TRBJ2-3; the match to TRBD2 covers 11 bases. With 6 bases clipped from V and 8 bases from J, the junction kept 12 bases outside the gene matches. The CDR3 spans 16 residues. Germline V gene lookup returns CDR1 KGHDR and CDR2 SFDVKD. CDR3 amino acids: CATSSGTTSGSSTQYF. The CDR3 DNA follows: TGTGCCACCAGTTCGGGGACCACTAGCGGGAGTTCTACGCAGTATTTT.

The DNA of the CDR3 is TGCGCCAGCAGCCAAGGGTCGTGGGGACGCACAGATACGCAGTATTTT. As protein: CASSQGSWGRTDTQYF. The chain joins TRBV4-1 to TRBJ2-3; the D call may be TRBD1 or TRBD2 (5 bases each). Germline values: CDR1 MGHRA, CDR2 YSYEKL. CDR3 length equals 16 residues. V was pared by 1 base and J by 1 base, with 12 bases between.

In this sample, this clonotype turned up many times. The chain recombines TRBV6-1 with TRBJ2-1; the D gene is possibly TRBD1 (6 bases). The CDR3 has 16 residues. Germline CDR1 MNHNS, CDR2 SASEGT. V was pared by 6 bases and J by 5 bases, with 20 bases between. This chain's CDR3 is CASRYRQDSSDNEQFF. The CDR3 DNA reads as TGTGCCAGCAGGTATCGACAGGACAGCTCGGACAATGAGCAGTTCTTC.

In its sample, this clonotype was seen many times. The J gene is TRBJ2-7, the V gene TRBV5-1; 7 nucleotides line up with TRBD1. CDR3 size: 18 residues. Germline CDR1 SGHRS, CDR2 YFSETQ. J was trimmed by 1 base and V by 0 bases; bases with no gene match: 13. CDR3 bases: TGCGCCAGCAGCTTGGGCGGCATCTTTCAGGGGGAGTCCTACGAGCAGTACTTC. Its translation: CASSLGGIFQGESYEQYF.